The next 22 T cell receptor beta chains were all read from a single sample in a study of blood T cells in healthy people across ages (dated by TCRdb to the mid-2010s). The protocol used for the library was 5' RACE. TCRdb shows the sequencer as Illumina HiSeq 2500. A second PCR of roughly 7 to 11 cycles was performed with a sample-barcoded 5' primer and a J-beta primer mix. TCRdb reran the public reads through fastp at Q25 and MiXCR, keeping productive beta chains. Every entry covers one CDR3 protein and lists the most common genes and DNA from its rows. The sample contains more than 650,000 distinct CDR3 sequences, about 20% of them found a single time. The biggest ten clones account for roughly a fifth of the sample. Sequencing input: blood. These TCRs come from a man in his 70s in good health.

The chain recombines TRBV7-6 with TRBJ2-7; D may be TRBD2 (6 bases). The CDR3 runs 14 residues. Per the germline V gene, CDR1 is SGHVS and CDR2 is FNYEAQ. V was clipped by 1 base and J by 3 bases, with 10 bases between them. CDR3: CASSLVGEDYEQYF. Written as DNA, the CDR3 is TGTGCCAGCAGCTTAGTCGGGGAGGACTACGAGCAGTACTTC.

The chain employs TRBV6-1 and TRBJ2-5, with D possibly being TRBD1 (5 bases). The CDR3 spans 13 residues. Looked up from germline, CDR1 is MNHNS and CDR2 is SASEGT. V lost 11 bases, J lost 2 bases, and 15 bases lay in between. CDR3 residues: CAGHRTTQETQYF. As DNA, the CDR3 is TGTGCCGGTCACAGGACAACGCAAGAGACCCAGTACTTC.

The chain combines TRBV29-1 with TRBJ1-1, with TRBD1 as a possible D gene (5 bases). Germline assignment: CDR1 SQVTM and CDR2 ANQGSEA. The V end was cut by 3 bases, the J end by 4 bases, with 12 bases between. The CDR3 loop spans 13 amino acids. CDR3 sequence reads: CSVEAGQVTEAFF. The CDR3 DNA sequence: TGCAGCGTTGAGGCAGGGCAAGTCACTGAAGCTTTCTTT.

The table lists this clonotype with many counts. The chain carries TRBV7-9 and TRBJ2-7; TRBD1 agrees at 7 bases. V was clipped by 1 base and J by 3 bases; unmatched bases: 12. CDR1 SEHNR and CDR2 FQNEAQ come from the germline V gene (reference sequence). CDR3 size: 17 residues. The CDR3 DNA is TGTGCCAGCAGCTTAGGGTATAGACAGGGAAGAAACTACGAGCAGTACGTC. Encoded protein: CASSLGYRQGRNYEQYV.

This clonotype has a handful of counts. The chain links TRBV5-1 to TRBJ1-2, with 7 bases lining up with TRBD1. Germline V lookup: CDR1 SGHRS, CDR2 YFSETQ. The V and J ends lost 4 bases and 1 base, in that order; junction bases with no gene match: 4. CDR3 length: 14 amino acids. CDR3 residues: CASSTGDFNYGYTF. CDR3 in DNA: TGCGCCAGCAGCACAGGGGACTTTAACTATGGCTACACCTTC.

J is TRBJ2-4 and V is TRBV7-8; 7 bases are a match to TRBD1. The CDR3 runs to 16 residues. Per the germline V gene, CDR1 is SGHVS and CDR2 is FQNEAQ. J was trimmed by 0 bases and V by 4 bases; bases with no gene match: 6. The CDR3 loop reads CASSSGQVEAKNIQYF. As DNA, the CDR3 is TGTGCCAGCAGCTCTGGACAGGTCGAAGCCAAAAACATTCAGTACTTC.

The V call is TRBV7-2, the J call TRBJ2-7, with D possibly being TRBD1 (6 bases). The CDR3 is 14 amino acids. Trimming took 4 bases from V and 6 from J, leaving 16 bases between them. Germline CDR1 SGHTA, CDR2 FQGNSA. The CDR3 DNA reads TGTGCCAGCAGCTCGGGACATGGAGGACTCGAGCAGTACGTC. Protein sequence: CASSSGHGGLEQYV.

The chain joins TRBV20-1 to TRBJ1-1, with D tentatively TRBD1 (5 bases). The germline CDR1 and CDR2 sequences are DFQATT and SNEGSKA (reference sequence). This CDR3 region has 15 residues. The ends were cut back, 3 bases at V and 10 bases at J, with 24 bases in the middle. In DNA form, the CDR3 reads TGCAGTGCTAGCCAATCCGGGACCCTTAAATTTGGAGCTTTCTTT. This codes for CSASQSGTLKFGAFF.

This chain uses TRBV5-1 with TRBJ1-1, with D perhaps TRBD1 (5 bases). V was pared by 5 bases and J by 3 bases, with 17 bases between. Germline V gene sequence: CDR1 SGHRS, CDR2 YFSETQ. The CDR3 spans 15 residues. CDR3 bases: TGCGCCAGCAGTTTTCAGCGGGGGAGGGACACTGAAGCTTTCTTT. It yields the protein CASSFQRGRDTEAFF.

The chain joins TRBV28 to TRBJ1-1; 7 nucleotides align to TRBD1. The CDR3 consists of 14 residues. V shed 4 bases and J 8 bases; nucleotides not matched to a gene: 10. Germline lookup yields CDR1 MDHEN and CDR2 SYDVKM. The CDR3 reads CASSSPSTGLEAFF. CDR3 nucleotides: TGTGCCAGCAGTTCGCCCTCGACAGGGCTCGAAGCTTTCTTT.

The chain carries TRBV11-2 and TRBJ2-2, with 8 positions matching TRBD2. With 5 bases clipped from V and 5 bases from J, the junction kept 4 bases outside the gene matches. The CDR3 has 14 amino acids. Germline V gene sequence: CDR1 SGHAT, CDR2 FQNNGV. The CDR3 DNA sequence: TGTGCCAGCAGCAAAGCGGGAGCGACCGGGGAGCTGTTTTTT. Amino acid sequence: CASSKAGATGELFF.

This clonotype has only a few counts. The gene calls are TRBV5-1 and TRBJ2-3, with TRBD2 as a possible D gene (5 bases). The CDR3 length is 14 residues. Germline V gene sequence: CDR1 SGHRS, CDR2 YFSETQ. The V gene lost 2 bases and the J gene lost 1 base, with 8 bases spanning the gap. The CDR3 protein is CASSFTRGTDTQYF. DNA for the CDR3: TGCGCCAGCAGCTTTACTAGGGGCACAGATACGCAGTATTTT. The full variable domain, completed using reference TRBV5-1 and TRBJ2-3, is KAGVTQTPRYLIKTRGQQVTLSCSPISGHRSVSWYQQTPGQGLQFLFEYFSETQRNKGNFPGRFSGRQFSNSRSEMNVSTLELGDSALYLCASSFTRGTDTQYFGPGTRLTVL.

This clonotype was seen many times. The chain joins TRBV24-1 to TRBJ2-3; D ambiguous. Germline-derived CDR1 and CDR2 are KGHDR and SFDVKD. The ends were cut back, 4 bases at V and 6 bases at J, with 10 bases in the middle. CDR3 length: 13 residues. This CDR3 is CATSEPILDTQYF. DNA for the CDR3: TGTGCCACCAGTGAGCCGATTTTGGATACGCAGTATTTT.

This clonotype was counted only a few times. Since a much larger clone is just one base distant, this may be a read error. This chain uses TRBV14 with TRBJ1-5, with a possible D match to TRBD1 (5 bases). The CDR3 is 14 residues long. Germline V gene sequence: CDR1 SGHDN, CDR2 FVKESK. In DNA, the CDR3 is TGTGCCAGCAGCCTGGGGGGGAACAATCAGCCCCGGCATTTT. Translation gives CASSLGGNNQPRHF. The variable domain in full, completed from reference TRBV14 and TRBJ1-5, reads EAGVTQFPSHSVIEKGQTVTLRCDPISGHDNLYWYRRVMGKEIKFLLHFVKESKQDESGMPNNRFLAERTGGTYSTLKVQPAELEDSGVYFCASSLGGNNQPRHFGDGTRLSIL.

The rearrangement joins TRBV12-3 or TRBV12-4 to TRBJ1-1; D is unclear. CDR3 size: 14 residues. V dropped 6 bases and J dropped 3 bases, with 14 bases sitting between them. This CDR3 reads CASRPGLKYTEAFF. The CDR3 nucleotides are TGTGCCAGCAGACCTGGACTGAAATACACTGAAGCTTTCTTT.

This chain links TRBV12-3 or TRBV12-4 with TRBJ2-5; TRBD1 might be the D (6 bases). Trimming left V 5 bases short and J 3 bases short, with 13 bases between. The CDR3 spans 14 residues. This CDR3 is CASSPQGFKETQYF. CDR3 DNA: TGTGCCAGCAGTCCACAGGGTTTTAAAGAGACCCAGTACTTC.

This clonotype has a handful of counts. This chain joins TRBV10-3 and TRBJ2-3; D might be TRBD2 (6 bases). Germline V CDR1 and CDR2: ENHRY, SYGVKD. The CDR3 is made up of 16 amino acids. The V end lost 6 bases, the J end lost 0 bases, and 16 bases lay between the germline ends. The CDR3 DNA follows: TGTGCCATCAGGGAGCCCCCGGACTATAGCACAGATACGCAGTATTTT. The encoded protein is CAIREPPDYSTDTQYF.

The V gene is TRBV29-1, the J gene TRBJ1-4; the match to TRBD1 covers 8 bases. Germline CDR1 is SQVTM and CDR2 is ANQGSEA. CDR3 length: 13 amino acids. The J segment lost 8 bases and the V segment lost 3 bases, leaving 5 bases of the junction unmatched. Here the CDR3 reads CSVDQTGEEKLFF. The CDR3 DNA follows: TGCAGCGTTGACCAGACAGGGGAGGAAAAACTGTTTTTT.

J is TRBJ1-1 and V is TRBV6-5, with unresolved D. The germline CDR1 and CDR2 sequences are MNHEY and SVGAGI. The CDR3 totals 15 residues. The V end lost 0 bases, the J end lost 0 bases, and 8 bases lay between the germline ends. CDR3 residues: CASSYSSAVNTEAFF. CDR3 nucleotide sequence: TGTGCCAGCAGTTACTCAAGCGCGGTGAACACTGAAGCTTTCTTT.

CDR3 nucleotide sequence: TGTGCCACCAGTGATCCTACAGGGATACCGTATGGCTACACCTTC. Translated, it gives CATSDPTGIPYGYTF. This chain connects TRBV24-1 to TRBJ1-2; tentative D call: TRBD1 (6 bases). V was shortened by 3 bases and J by 5 bases, with 15 bases between the two germline ends. Germline V gene lookup returns CDR1 KGHDR and CDR2 SFDVKD. The CDR3 covers 15 residues.

The chain employs TRBV5-1 and TRBJ2-5, with TRBD2 identical over 10 bases. The end of the DNA fits TRBJ2-1 better, so the J call may be wrong. This CDR3 has 14 residues. Germline lookup yields CDR1 SGHRS and CDR2 YFSETQ. The CDR3 reads CASSLSSGGGEQFF. CDR3 coding DNA: TGCGCCAGCAGCTTGTCTAGCGGGGGTGGCGAGCAGTTCTTC.

This clonotype occurred once. The V call is TRBV6-1, the J call TRBJ2-4, with D perhaps matching TRBD1 (6 bases). CDR3 length equals 15 residues. Germline values: CDR1 MNHNS, CDR2 SASEGT. The V end was cut by 3 bases, the J end by 4 bases, with 13 bases between. CDR3 sequence (DNA): TGTGCCAGCAGTGAGCCACAGGGTTATAAAAACATTCAGTACTTC. Translated: CASSEPQGYKNIQYF.